This TCR beta chain was found in a study of T cell responses to AZD1222 COVID-19 vaccine. General study points: Only 6 or 7 individuals given AZD1222 were seropositive at baseline. CD4 TCRs covered the whole spike, strongest at regions 160-218 and 743-854.

For this clone: The antigen is unknown.

V was pared by 0 bases and J by 1 base, with 2 bases of the junction left unmatched. Germline lookup yields CDR1 SGHRS and CDR2 YFSETQ. This CDR3 contains 17 residues. The assay was immunoSEQ multiplex PCR, and TCRdb's table has in-frame clones only and misses some. The sample includes about 150,000 clones, approximately 90% of them seen just once. This material consisted of peripheral blood, taken 28 days after the second AZD1222 dose. The TCR sequence derives from an adult who received the AZD1222 COVID-19 vaccine. The chain joins TRBV5-1 to TRBJ2-5; 14 bases are shared with TRBD2. In nucleotides, the CDR3 is TGCGCCAGCAGCTTGGCCGGACTAGCGGGAGGCCAAGAGACCCAGTACTTC. This gives the protein CASSLAGLAGGQETQYF.